The rows below give T cell receptor beta chains drawn from one sample of a study of beta chain features in type 1 diabetes. Sequencing was performed with immunoSEQ multiplex PCR; in TCRdb, only in-frame clones are kept and a portion is missing. The sample includes 500,000 to 850,000 clones, over 11% of them seen just once. Sequencing input: naive CD4+ T cells from blood. These TCRs come from a young man with type 1 diabetes. CDR3s include the opening cysteine and the closing phenylalanine or tryptophan. Fields, in order: clone size, D gene, V gene, J gene, CDR3 DNA, CDR3 protein. The D gene is left open where the match is weak. Clone size is shown for a subset of rows, as once, few, many or a class of expanded clone.

-	-	TRBV7-6	TRBJ2-5	TGTGCCAGCAGCTCGTTACAGGGTGGTGAGACCCAGTACTTC	CASSSLQGGETQYF
few	-	TRBV29-1	TRBJ1-1	TGCAGCGTCGGACAGATCCTGAACACTGAAGCTTTCTTT	CSVGQILNTEAFF
few	-	TRBV30	TRBJ1-3	TGTGCCTCATTCGCGGTCTCTGGAAACACCATATATTTT	CASFAVSGNTIYF
few	TRBD1	TRBV5-5	TRBJ2-3	TGTGCCAGCAGCCGACAGGGGAATACGCAGTATTTT	CASSRQGNTQYF
few	-	TRBV6-1	TRBJ1-2	TGTGCCAGCAGTGAAGGCACAAGTAACTATGGCTACACCTTC	CASSEGTSNYGYTF
-	-	TRBV6-6	TRBJ1-1	TGTGCCAGCAGTTTCCCCACTGAAGCTTTCTTT	CASSFPTEAFF
few	TRBD2	TRBV5-6	TRBJ2-2	TGTGCCAGCAGCTTGACGCTAGCGGGAGTTAATACCGGGGAGCTGTTTTTT	CASSLTLAGVNTGELFF
few	-	TRBV18	TRBJ1-1	TGTGCCAGCTCGCCCCAGGGAGTGAACACTGAAGCTTTCTTT	CASSPQGVNTEAFF
-	TRBD1	TRBV18	TRBJ1-1	TGTGCCAGCTCACAGGGACAGCAGGCTGAAGCTTTCTTT	CASSQGQQAEAFF
-	TRBD1	TRBV5-4	TRBJ2-5	TGTGCCAGCAGCTCGACTGAGGGGGCAGGAGAGACCCAGTACTTC	CASSSTEGAGETQYF
-	-	TRBV7-2	TRBJ2-6	TGTGCCAGCAGTCCAGGGTCCCAGGGGGCCAACGTCCTGACTTTC	CASSPGSQGANVLTF
few	-	TRBV4-3	TRBJ1-1	TGCGCCAGCAGCCAAGGGCCGGCAATGAACACTGAAGCTTTCTTT	CASSQGPAMNTEAFF
-	-	TRBV9	TRBJ2-1	TGTGCCAGCAGCCCTAGTGTTAGGGGTGAGCAGTTCTTC	CASSPSVRGEQFF
-	-	TRBV11-1	TRBJ2-7	TGTGCCAGCAGCTTCGGGACGGGGCCTACGGAGCAGTACTTC	CASSFGTGPTEQYF
few	TRBD2	TRBV7-3	TRBJ2-3	TGTGCCAGCAGCCCCCGCAATAGCGGGGGGGCAGATACGCAGTATTTT	CASSPRNSGGADTQYF
few	TRBD1	TRBV30	TRBJ2-1	TGTGCCTGGAGTGCCCTTCAGGGGGCCTCTTACAATGAGCAGTTCTTC	CAWSALQGASYNEQFF
-	-	TRBV27	TRBJ2-5	TGTGCCACCAAGCTTATAGGGGGTGAGACCCAGTACTTC	CATKLIGGETQYF
few	-	TRBV25-1	TRBJ2-7	TGTGCCAGCAGGAGGGACTACGAGCAGTACTTC	CASRRDYEQYF
-	-	TRBV11-2	TRBJ1-1	TGTGCCAGCAGCCGAGCTGGGGGCGGCACTGAAGCTTTCTTT	CASSRAGGGTEAFF
few	TRBD1	TRBV28	TRBJ1-5	TGTGCCAGCAGTCTCGACAGGGTTCAGCCCCAGCATTTT	CASSLDRVQPQHF
few	-	TRBV9	TRBJ2-1	TGTGCCAGCAGCGTAGAGTCTATCTACAATGAGCAGTTCTTC	CASSVESIYNEQFF
few	TRBD1	TRBV2	TRBJ2-3	TGTGCCAGCCAGGGGGCTCCTAGCACAGATACGCAGTATTTT	CASQGAPSTDTQYF
few	-	TRBV30	TRBJ1-1	TGTGCCTCCTCCCGCGGGACCCGCCACATGAACACTGAAGCTTTCTTT	CASSRGTRHMNTEAFF
-	-	TRBV5-1	TRBJ1-6	TGCGCCAGCAGTGCGACAGGACGGGATTCACCCCTCCACTTT	CASSATGRDSPLHF
-	TRBD2	TRBV25-1	TRBJ2-7	TGTGCCAGCACCTTCGGGGGGGGCTACGAGCAGTACTTC	CASTFGGGYEQYF
-	TRBD1	TRBV10-3	TRBJ2-4	TGTGCCAGCAGTTCTCACAGGGGGCTCTTAGACATTCAGTACTTC	CASSSHRGLLDIQYF
few	-	TRBV29-1	TRBJ1-1	TGCAGCATAGGGTCTTTGGGTTACATGAACACTGAAGCTTTCTTT	CSIGSLGYMNTEAFF
few	-	TRBV6-1	TRBJ2-7	TGTGCCAGCAGCCGAAGGTGGGACATCTACGAGCAGTACTTC	CASSRRWDIYEQYF
few	TRBD2	TRBV4-1	TRBJ2-1	TGCGCCAGCAGCCAACCGACTAGCGGGAAATACAATGAGCAGTTCTTC	CASSQPTSGKYNEQFF
-	TRBD1	TRBV10-3	TRBJ2-3	TGTGCCATCAGTGAGTCGACGCAGGGGGCTCGGGATACGCAGTATTTT	CAISESTQGARDTQYF
-	-	TRBV28	TRBJ2-4	TGTGCCAGCAGTTTTCTTGGCTACGGGGGCGGGAAAGCCAAAAACATTCAGTACTTC	CASSFLGYGGGKAKNIQYF
-	-	TRBV11-1	TRBJ2-5	TGTGCCAGCAGCCCTCCCGGGACATTATACCAAGAGACCCAGTACTTC	CASSPPGTLYQETQYF
few	TRBD1	TRBV19	TRBJ2-1	TGTGCCACCCAGTGGGACAGGGTGAGCAATGAGCAGTTCTTC	CATQWDRVSNEQFF
once	-	TRBV5-6	TRBJ2-6	TGTGCCAGCAGCCTAGCAGGCTCTGGGGCCAACGTCCTGACTTTC	CASSLAGSGANVLTF
few	TRBD1	TRBV30	TRBJ1-2	TGTGCCTGGAGTGCACAGGGGGATGGCTACACCTTC	CAWSAQGDGYTF
-	-	TRBV11-2	TRBJ1-3	TGTGCCAGCAGCTTCCGTACCAGCTCTGGAAACACCATATATTTT	CASSFRTSSGNTIYF
few	-	TRBV14	TRBJ2-5	TGTGCCAGCAGCCGGAACCAGCGGGAGACCCAGTACTTC	CASSRNQRETQYF
-	-	TRBV29-1	TRBJ2-3	TGCAGCGCTGAGGGGGATAGAGGCGCAGATACGCAGTATTTT	CSAEGDRGADTQYF
-	-	TRBV7-3	TRBJ2-1	TGTGCCAGCAGGCACGCAGGAGGGCCGGGGAATGAGCAGTTCTTC	CASRHAGGPGNEQFF
-	-	TRBV7-2	TRBJ1-3	TGTGCCAGCAGCCCGACCTCTGGAAACACCATATATTTT	CASSPTSGNTIYF
-	TRBD1	TRBV11-2	TRBJ1-1	TGTGCCAGCAGTATCACAGGGGGTACTGAAGCTTTCTTT	CASSITGGTEAFF
-	-	TRBV5-6	TRBJ2-3	TGTGCCAGCAGCTTGAATAGGGTTCGCCCAAACACAGATACGCAGTATTTT	CASSLNRVRPNTDTQYF
few	TRBD2	TRBV30	TRBJ2-4	TGTGCCTGGAGTGACGGGGGAGGGCAAGGCAAAAACATTCAGTACTTC	CAWSDGGGQGKNIQYF
-	TRBD1	TRBV25-1	TRBJ1-2	TGTGCCAGCAGTGGACAGGGGGGCGGCTACACCTTC	CASSGQGGGYTF
few	-	TRBV2	TRBJ1-4	TGTGCCAGCAAAGAACGGCCGGAAAAACTGTTTTTT	CASKERPEKLFF
few	-	TRBV21-1	TRBJ1-3	TGTGTCGACGGGGTCTCTGGAAACACCATATATTTT	CVDGVSGNTIYF
few	-	TRBV28	TRBJ2-7	TGTGCCAGCAGTTTATTGTCACCGTCACCCCACGAGCAGTACTTC	CASSLLSPSPHEQYF
few	-	TRBV25-1	TRBJ1-2	TGTGCCAGCAGTGTCGCCCGGGGCGCGGATGGCTACACCTTC	CASSVARGADGYTF